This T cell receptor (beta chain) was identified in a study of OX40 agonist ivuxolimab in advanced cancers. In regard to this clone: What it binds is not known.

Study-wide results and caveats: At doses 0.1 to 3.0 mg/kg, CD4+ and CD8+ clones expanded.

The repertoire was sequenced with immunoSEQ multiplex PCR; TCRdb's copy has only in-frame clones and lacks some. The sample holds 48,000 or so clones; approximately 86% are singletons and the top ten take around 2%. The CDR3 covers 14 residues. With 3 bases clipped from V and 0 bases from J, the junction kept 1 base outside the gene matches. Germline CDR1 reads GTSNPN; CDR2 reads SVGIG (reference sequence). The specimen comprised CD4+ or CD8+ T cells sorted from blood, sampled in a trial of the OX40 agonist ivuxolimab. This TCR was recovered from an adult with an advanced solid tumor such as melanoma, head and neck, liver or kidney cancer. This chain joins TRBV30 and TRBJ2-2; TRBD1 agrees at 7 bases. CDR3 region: CAWRQGTNTGELFF. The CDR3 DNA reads TGTGCCTGGAGACAGGGGACGAACACCGGGGAGCTGTTTTTT.